Below are 22 T cell receptor beta chains sequenced from a single sample in a study of T cells in women clearing cervical HPV infection (dated by TCRdb to between 2018 and 2020). The protocol used for the library was the immunoSEQ multiplex PCR assay. In TCRdb, the immuneACCESS table is reduced to in-frame sequences with V and J assigned. These tables do not hold every clone; where another copy was compared, an unresolved V gene accounts for under half, and the others remain unexplained. The table kept for this sample lists 30,000 to 35,000 clones. Of the sample, 7.5% to 9.5% falls within the top ten clones. The specimen was blood buffy coat. These TCRs come from a woman between 18 and 70 years old with a cervical HPV16 infection that either progressed to CIN3+ or cleared (not recorded which).

Points on this clone: Sequencing ends 3 residues short of the CDR3 end; the germline J gene provides the rest. The gene calls are TRBV4-1 and TRBJ2-5, with TRBD1 matching 10 bases. The length of the CDR3 is 17 residues. With V trimmed by 0 bases and J by 5 bases, 9 bases remained unmatched. Looked up from germline, CDR1 is MGHRA and CDR2 is YSYEKL. CDR3 bases read: TGCGCCAGCAGCCAAGATAGGGACAGGGGAGCTGGGGAGACC. It yields the protein CASSQDRDRGAGET. The full CDR3 protein is CASSQDRDRGAGETQYF.

Details on this clone: The read stops 3 residues short of the end of the CDR3; the missing end is completed from the germline J gene. V usage is TRBV7-3 and J usage is TRBJ2-3, with D perhaps TRBD1 (6 bases). Germline CDR1 is SGHTA and CDR2 is FQGTGA. The CDR3 contains 16 residues. The CDR3 bases that were read are TGTGCCAGCAGCTTAACGGGATCCGGGACAAGATCCTCG. Translated, it gives CASSLTGSGTRSS. The complete CDR3 reads CASSLTGSGTRSSQYF.

Comment on this clone: The sequenced fragment ends 3 residues before the CDR3 boundary, so the rest is inferred from the germline J gene. The rearrangement uses TRBV19 and TRBJ2-3, with D perhaps matching TRBD2 (5 bases). The CDR3 consists of 14 residues. The germline V and J ends were trimmed by 5 bases and 0 bases, with 9 bases remaining between them. Germline assignment: CDR1 LNHDA and CDR2 SQIVND (reference sequence). The CDR3 DNA, read in part, is TGTGCCAGTAGTGCGGGTACCAGCACAGATACG. Encoded protein: CASSAGTSTDT. From start to end, the CDR3 is CASSAGTSTDTQYF.

Comment on this clone: Read coverage stops 3 residues before the CDR3 terminus; the germline J gene supplies the remainder. This chain links TRBV18 with TRBJ1-1, with D maybe TRBD1 (5 bases). The V gene lost 3 bases and the J gene lost 6 bases, with 8 bases spanning the gap. Germline CDR1 and CDR2: KGHSH and LQKENI. This CDR3 is 12 amino acids long. CDR3 bases read: TGTGCCAGCTCACCCGACAGTCCTGAA. Its translation is CASSPDSPE. The entire CDR3 sequence reads CASSPDSPEAFF. The full variable domain, with the rest looked up from reference TRBV18 and TRBJ1-1, is NAGVMQNPRHLVRRRGQEARLRCSPMKGHSHVYWYRQLPEEGLKFMVYLQKENIIDESGMPKERFSAEFPKEGPSILRIQQVVRGDSAAYFCASSPDSPEAFFGQGTRLTVV.

In regard to this clone: The read comes to an end 3 residues before the CDR3 does, leaving the germline J gene to fill in the end. The chain carries TRBV7-2 and TRBJ1-6, with D possibly TRBD1 on 6 matching bases. V was cut by 2 bases and J by 4 bases, with 9 bases left in between. Germline V gives CDR1 SGHTA, CDR2 FQGNSA. The CDR3 loop spans 15 amino acids. The sequenced CDR3 bases are TGTGCCAGCAGCTTACCGGACAGATATAATTCACCC. Residues: CASSLPDRYNSP. The CDR3, in full, reads CASSLPDRYNSPLHF.

On this clone itself: The read falls 3 residues short of the CDR3 end, and the missing part is taken from the germline J gene. This rearrangement joins TRBV18 to TRBJ2-4; tentative D call: TRBD1 (6 bases). Germline-derived CDR1 and CDR2 are KGHSH and LQKENI. The CDR3 covers 16 residues. The CDR3 bases that were read are TGTGCCAGCTCACCACCGTCTGGGACAACCAACTATGGT. As protein: CASSPPSGTTNYG. The complete CDR3 sequence is CASSPPSGTTNYGQYF.

Notes on this clone: Sequencing ends 3 residues short of the CDR3 end; the germline J gene provides the rest. This sample includes further DNA sequences coding for the same CDR3. V gene TRBV30 combines with J gene TRBJ1-3; weak D call: TRBD1 (5 bases). The CDR3 has 14 amino acids. Germline V gene data show CDR1 as GTSNPN and CDR2 as SVGIG (reference sequence). Trimming shortened V by 8 bases and J by 4 bases, and 18 bases separated the two germline ends. The CDR3: CARSPRGLGNTIYF. The part of the CDR3 DNA that was read is TGTGCCCGATCGCCGCGGGGGTTAGGAAACACC.

With regard to this clone: The sequence runs out 3 residues before the end of the CDR3; the remainder is reconstructed from the germline J gene. Other DNA variants within this sample encode the same CDR3. The rearrangement uses TRBV20-1 and TRBJ1-1; 7 bases are shared with TRBD1. With V trimmed by 2 bases and J by 7 bases, 7 bases remained unmatched. The CDR3 runs to 13 residues. Germline assignment: CDR1 DFQATT and CDR2 SNEGSKA (reference sequence). The CDR3 here is CSARPGGQREAFF. Partial CDR3 DNA: TGCAGTGCTAGACCCGGGGGACAGCGTGAA.

About this clone: The read gets to within 3 residues of the CDR3 end, and the germline J gene fills in the rest. The chain is built from TRBV6-1 and TRBJ1-2; maybe TRBD1 (5 bases). The CDR3 runs to 18 residues. V gave up 1 base and J gave up 3 bases, with 21 bases separating them. CDR1 and CDR2 (germline): MNHNS, SASEGT. The CDR3 bases that were read are TGTGCCAGCAGTGAAGATGGTGCAGGGAAGTATGAGGACTATGGC. Its protein is CASSEDGAGKYEDYG. The CDR3 as a whole reads CASSEDGAGKYEDYGYTF.

As regards this clone: The read comes to an end 3 residues before the CDR3 does, leaving the germline J gene to fill in the end. V usage is TRBV7-9 and J usage is TRBJ1-6; 8 nucleotides align to TRBD1. CDR1 SEHNR and CDR2 FQNEAQ come from the germline V gene (reference sequence). The J segment lost 10 bases and the V segment lost 5 bases, leaving 7 bases of the junction unmatched. The CDR3 loop spans 14 amino acids. CDR3 residues: CASSPDRVASPLHF. The covered CDR3 bases are TGTGCCAGCAGCCCGGACAGGGTCGCCTCACCC.

Points on this clone: The CDR3 goes on 3 residues after the read ends, and that part is filled in from the germline J gene. The chain carries TRBV13 and TRBJ1-2; D gene ambiguous. CDR1 and CDR2 (germline): PRHDT, FYEKMQ (reference sequence). The CDR3 runs to 16 residues. The part of the CDR3 DNA that was read is TGTGCCAGCAGCCAAACAGCCGTACACCCCTTTTGGGGC. Amino acid sequence: CASSQTAVHPFWG. From start to end, the CDR3 is CASSQTAVHPFWGYTF.

Concerning this clone itself: The CDR3 is cut off 3 residues early in the read; its end comes from the germline J gene. This chain connects TRBV11-2 to TRBJ1-5; a weak D match, TRBD1 (6 bases). The CDR3 runs to 15 residues. Germline V gives CDR1 SGHAT, CDR2 FQNNGV. Between the trimmed V and J ends, which lost 6 bases and 2 bases, there was a span of 14 bases. The CDR3 DNA, read in part, is TGTGCCAGCAGTCCAGGGGTACGGGGCAATCAGCCC. Its translation: CASSPGVRGNQP. The full CDR3 protein reads CASSPGVRGNQPQHF.

Concerning this clone: The read finishes 3 residues shy of the CDR3 end, and the germline J gene is used to complete it. J is TRBJ2-7 and V is TRBV7-7; 7 bases match TRBD2. Germline CDR1 reads SSHAT; CDR2 reads FNYEAQ (reference sequence). The CDR3 sequence is 14 residues long. With V trimmed by 5 bases and J by 1 base, 5 bases remained unmatched. CDR3 amino acids: CASSASSGSYEQYF. CDR3 DNA (partial): TGTGCCAGCAGCGCCTCTAGCGGATCCTACGAG.

Note on this clone: The sequence runs out 3 residues before the end of the CDR3; the remainder is reconstructed from the germline J gene. The chain recombines TRBV7-9 with TRBJ2-4, with D perhaps matching TRBD1 (6 bases). The germline CDR1 and CDR2 sequences are SEHNR and FQNEAQ (reference sequence). This CDR3 is 12 amino acids long. The part of the CDR3 DNA that was read is TGTGCCAGCAGCGCCCACAGGGATGGT. This encodes CASSAHRDG. The CDR3 reads in full as CASSAHRDGQYF.

A note on this clone: Coverage ceases 3 residues before the CDR3 finishes, and the germline J gene fills in the end. At the DNA level, this CDR3 is encoded by other sequences in the same sample as well. The chain is built from TRBV7-2 and TRBJ2-7; D might be TRBD2 (6 bases). This CDR3 is built from 15 residues. CDR1 and CDR2 from the germline V gene are SGHTA and FQGNSA. V was shortened by 6 bases and J by 5 bases, with 20 bases between the two germline ends. This CDR3 is CASSPPSRGGNEQYF. The DNA read from the CDR3 is TGTGCCAGCAGTCCCCCCTCGCGGGGCGGCAACGAG.

About this clone itself: The junction and the germline gene differ at one end; a read error may be behind it. The read falls 3 residues short of the CDR3 end, and the missing part is taken from the germline J gene. The chain employs TRBV7-3 and TRBJ2-7, with 11 bases that match TRBD2. This CDR3 is built from 14 residues. Germline lookup yields CDR1 SGHTA and CDR2 FQGTGA. This chain's CDR3 is CASGLAGGTYEQYF. The sequenced CDR3 bases are TGTGCCAGCGGCTTAGCGGGAGGGACCTACGAG. Full variable domain (missing parts from reference TRBV7-3 and TRBJ2-7): GAGVSQTPSNKVTEKGKYVELRCDPISGHTALYWYRQSLGQGPEFLIYFQGTGAADDSGLPNDRFFAVRPEGSVSTLKIQRTERGDSAVYLCASGLAGGTYEQYFGPGTRLTVT.

Details on this clone: The read terminates 3 residues before the CDR3 end, so the remaining end is supplied by the germline J gene. This chain uses TRBV30 with TRBJ2-2, with TRBD2 as a possible D gene (7 bases). This CDR3 spans 18 amino acids. Germline lookup yields CDR1 GTSNPN and CDR2 SVGIG (reference sequence). The sequenced part of the CDR3 DNA is TGTGCCCCGGGGGGCCTACGGGTACTCACAACTGGGGCCAACGTG. Encoded protein: CAPGGLRVLTTGANV. The CDR3 in full is CAPGGLRVLTTGANVLFF.

Partial CDR3 DNA: TGTGCCAGCAGCCAGGGACAGGGGGATACTAGCCAAAACATT. It yields the protein CASSQGQGDTSQNI. The full-length CDR3 reads as CASSQGQGDTSQNIQYF. J is TRBJ2-4 and V is TRBV7-3; 11 bases are shared with TRBD1. The sequenced fragment ends 3 residues before the CDR3 boundary, so the rest is inferred from the germline J gene. V shed 5 bases, J shed 5 bases, and the junction held 11 bases outside the gene matches. This CDR3 is 17 amino acids long. The germline V gene encodes CDR1 SGHTA and CDR2 FQGTGA. The full variable domain, with the rest looked up from reference TRBV7-3 and TRBJ2-4, is GAGVSQTPSNKVTEKGKYVELRCDPISGHTALYWYRQSLGQGPEFLIYFQGTGAADDSGLPNDRFFAVRPEGSVSTLKIQRTERGDSAVYLCASSQGQGDTSQNIQYFGAGTRLSVL.

Notes on this clone: The junction differs from germline at one of its ends, possibly a read error. With the read ending 3 residues before the CDR3 end, the germline J gene is used to fill in that end. This sequence joins TRBV4-2 and TRBJ1-6, with TRBD1 identical over 7 bases. Germline V gene sequence: CDR1 LGHNA, CDR2 YNFKEQ. This CDR3 region has 16 residues. The covered CDR3 bases are TGCGCCAGCAGCCAAGATTTAGCAGGGGGTGATTCACCC. As protein: CASSQDLAGGDSP. The entire CDR3 protein is CASSQDLAGGDSPLHF.

About this clone: The read halts 3 residues ahead of the CDR3 end, with the missing end drawn from the germline J gene. The rearrangement links TRBV7-3 to TRBJ2-7; 11 bases line up with TRBD1. There are 15 residues in the CDR3. CDR1 is SGHTA, CDR2 FQGTGA, per germline. Trimming took 5 bases from V and 2 from J; bases not matched to a gene: 5. The sequenced part of the CDR3 DNA is TGTGCCAGCAGCCACCCGGGACAGGGGGCCTACGAG. This gives the protein CASSHPGQGAYE. The CDR3 in full is CASSHPGQGAYEQYF.

Points on this clone: The read finishes 3 residues shy of the CDR3 end, and the germline J gene is used to complete it. V usage is TRBV6-2 or TRBV6-3 and J usage is TRBJ2-3; D perhaps matches TRBD2 (6 bases). V gave up 7 bases and J gave up 1 base, with 15 bases separating them. CDR1 and CDR2 (germline): MNHEY, SVGEGT. There are 15 residues in the CDR3. The chain's CDR3 is CASTRPGLGTDTQYF. The sequenced CDR3 bases are TGTGCCAGCACGCGACCGGGACTTGGCACAGATACG.

Regarding this clone: The read ends 3 residues shy of where the CDR3 ends; the end is completed using the germline J gene. The genes are TRBV5-1 and TRBJ2-3, with D perhaps matching TRBD1 (6 bases). The V end lost 1 base, the J end lost 0 bases, and 18 bases lay between the germline ends. Germline CDR1 is SGHRS and CDR2 is YFSETQ. This CDR3 has 18 residues. The sequenced part of the CDR3 DNA is TGCGCCAGCAGCTTGTATGGACAGCACTTTCCCAGCACAGATACG. Translating it yields CASSLYGQHFPSTDT. The entire CDR3 reads CASSLYGQHFPSTDTQYF.